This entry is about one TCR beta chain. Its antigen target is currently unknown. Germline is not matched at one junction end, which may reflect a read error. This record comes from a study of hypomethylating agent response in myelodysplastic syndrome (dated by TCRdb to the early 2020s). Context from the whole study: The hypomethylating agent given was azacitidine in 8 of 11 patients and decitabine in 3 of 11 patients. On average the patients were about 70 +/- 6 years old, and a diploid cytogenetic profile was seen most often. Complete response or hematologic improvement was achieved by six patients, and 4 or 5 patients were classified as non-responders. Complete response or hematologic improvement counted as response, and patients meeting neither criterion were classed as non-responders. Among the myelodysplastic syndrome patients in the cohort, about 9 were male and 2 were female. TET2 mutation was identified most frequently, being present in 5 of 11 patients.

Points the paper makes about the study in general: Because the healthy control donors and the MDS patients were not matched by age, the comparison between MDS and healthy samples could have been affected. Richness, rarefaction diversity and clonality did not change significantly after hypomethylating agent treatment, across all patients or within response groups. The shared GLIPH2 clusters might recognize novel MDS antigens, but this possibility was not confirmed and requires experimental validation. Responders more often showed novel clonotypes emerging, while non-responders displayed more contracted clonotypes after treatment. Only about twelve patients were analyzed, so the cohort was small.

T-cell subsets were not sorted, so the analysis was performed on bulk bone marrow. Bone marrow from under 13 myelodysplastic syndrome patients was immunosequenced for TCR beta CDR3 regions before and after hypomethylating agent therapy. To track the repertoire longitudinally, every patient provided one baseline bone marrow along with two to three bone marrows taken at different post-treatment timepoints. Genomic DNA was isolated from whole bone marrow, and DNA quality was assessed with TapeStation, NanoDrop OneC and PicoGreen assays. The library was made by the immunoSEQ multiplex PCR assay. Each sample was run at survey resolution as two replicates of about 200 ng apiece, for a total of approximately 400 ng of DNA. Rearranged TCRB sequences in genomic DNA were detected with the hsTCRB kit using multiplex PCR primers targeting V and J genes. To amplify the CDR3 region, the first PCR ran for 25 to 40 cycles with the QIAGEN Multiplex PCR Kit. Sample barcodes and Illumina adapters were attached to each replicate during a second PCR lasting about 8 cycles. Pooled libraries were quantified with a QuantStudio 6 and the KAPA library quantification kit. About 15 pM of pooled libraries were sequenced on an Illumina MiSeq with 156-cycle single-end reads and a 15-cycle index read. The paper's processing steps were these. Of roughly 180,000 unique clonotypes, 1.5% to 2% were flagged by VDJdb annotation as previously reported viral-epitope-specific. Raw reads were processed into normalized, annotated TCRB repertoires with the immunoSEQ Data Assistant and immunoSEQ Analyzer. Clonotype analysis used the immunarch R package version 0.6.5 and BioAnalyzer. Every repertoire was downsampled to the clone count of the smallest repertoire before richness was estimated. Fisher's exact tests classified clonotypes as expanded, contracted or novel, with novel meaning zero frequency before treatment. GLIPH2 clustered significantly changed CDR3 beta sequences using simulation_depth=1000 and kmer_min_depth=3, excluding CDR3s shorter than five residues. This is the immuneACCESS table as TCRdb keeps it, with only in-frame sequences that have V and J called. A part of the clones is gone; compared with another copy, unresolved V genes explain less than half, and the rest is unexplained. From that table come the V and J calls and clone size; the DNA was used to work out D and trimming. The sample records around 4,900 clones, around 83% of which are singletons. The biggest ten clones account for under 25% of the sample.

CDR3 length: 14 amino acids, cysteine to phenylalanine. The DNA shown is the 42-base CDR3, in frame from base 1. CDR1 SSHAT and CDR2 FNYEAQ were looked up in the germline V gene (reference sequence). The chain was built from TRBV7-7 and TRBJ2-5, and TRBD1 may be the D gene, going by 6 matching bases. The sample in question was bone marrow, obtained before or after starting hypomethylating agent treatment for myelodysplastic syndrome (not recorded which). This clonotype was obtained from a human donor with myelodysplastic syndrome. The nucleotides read TGTGCTAGCAGCTTGCAGGGGAACGGAGAGACCCAGTACTTC. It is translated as CASSLQGNGETQYF.